Sequencing of this TCR beta chain was carried out in a study of shared clonotypes between healthy human individuals. Study-wide points: Sampling included only blood; tissue repertoires likely differ. Naive subsets tended to show greater estimated richness than memory subsets.

The CDR3 length is 14 residues. Germline V gene data show CDR1 as LNHDA and CDR2 as SQIVND (reference sequence). V lost 3 bases, J lost 0 bases, and 8 bases lay in between. This clone turned up a few times. The antigen is not known. The same CDR3 also results from other DNA sequences found in this sample. Using immunoSEQ multiplex PCR, the repertoire was profiled, and TCRdb retains in-frame clones only, with some absent. The sample has approximately 2,000,000 clones; about nine tenths are singletons. The chain links TRBV19 to TRBJ1-1, with a tentative D call TRBD1 (5 bases). Sequences were obtained from naive CD4+ T cells from PBMCs. Noted subset: CD45RA+ positively selected. This TCR was sampled from a man aged 18 to 29 in good health. Some clones in this sample may be carry-over from other donors' samples. The CDR3: CASSIGTVNTEAFF. The CDR3 DNA sequence: TGTGCCAGTAGTATCGGGACGGTGAACACTGAAGCTTTCTTT.